This TCR beta chain was sequenced for a study of blood T cell repertoires in COVID-19. Whole-study context: The United States, Italy and Spain supplied acute and convalescent COVID-19 samples. PBMCs, B-cell-depleted T cells, or T cells were the source of the cDNA or gDNA that made up the material.

Original analysis: From reference gene primer amplification, estimates of nucleated cell counts were derived. The assay was immunoSEQ multiplex PCR, and TCRdb's table has in-frame clones only and misses some. From that table come the V and J calls and clone size; the DNA was used to work out D and trimming. Counted here are around 44,000 clones, around 85% occurring once; the ten biggest clones make up 39%. Per germline, CDR1 MNHEY and CDR2 SMNVEV (reference sequence). CDR3 length equals 13 residues. V lost 3 bases and J 2 bases, leaving 7 bases between the germline ends. This chain connects TRBV27 to TRBJ1-1; D is ambiguous. This clonotype was sampled from a man aged 40-49 years with active or convalescent COVID-19. Sequencing used peripheral blood. CDR3 nucleotides: TGTGCCAGCAGTTTCCGACTAAACACTGAAGCTTTCTTT. It is translated as CASSFRLNTEAFF.